Below are 6 T cell receptor beta chains sequenced from a single sample in a study of early T cells in non-severe SARS-CoV-2 infection. TCRdb passed the 5' RACE reads through MiXCR, listing each CDR3 protein once. This table has roughly 71,000 distinct CDR3 sequences, roughly 13% appearing once. Sequenced material: whole blood. The receptors were gathered from an adult who was a healthcare worker with PCR-confirmed SARS-CoV-2 infection or an uninfected control (not recorded which).

The table lists this clonotype with many counts. The gene calls are TRBV3-1 and TRBJ2-7, with 8 bases lining up with TRBD1. The CDR3 extends over 14 amino acids. The V gene end was trimmed by 4 bases and the J gene end by 6 bases; junction bases not matched to a gene: 8. Germline V gene lookup returns CDR1 LGHDT and CDR2 YNNKEL (reference sequence). This CDR3 reads CASSRQTGGREQYF. In DNA form, the CDR3 reads TGTGCCAGCAGCCGTCAAACAGGGGGTCGCGAGCAGTACTTC.

This clonotype has at least ten counts. The chain combines TRBV7-3 with TRBJ2-1; D is perhaps TRBD2 (5 bases). The CDR3 totals 14 residues. Germline V lookup: CDR1 SGHTA, CDR2 FQGTGA. Trimming stripped 2 bases from V and 10 bases from J, with 15 bases between. Written as DNA, the CDR3 is TGTGCCAGCAGCTTACGAGCGGTTCCGGAGGAGCAGTTCTTC. This encodes CASSLRAVPEEQFF.

The rearrangement links TRBV7-8 to TRBJ2-3, with D possibly being TRBD1 (6 bases). Trimming removed 2 bases from V and 3 bases from J, with 12 bases in between. The CDR3 loop spans 15 amino acids. Germline V gene data show CDR1 as SGHVS and CDR2 as FQNEAQ. The CDR3 sequence: CASSLLGAGTDTQYF. As DNA, the CDR3 is TGTGCCAGCAGCTTACTGGGGGCCGGGACAGATACGCAGTATTTT.

The sample holds many counts of this clonotype. V and J are TRBV3-1 and TRBJ2-7; 9 bases are shared with TRBD1. V was pared by 3 bases and J by 6 bases, with 9 bases of the junction left unmatched. This CDR3 has 15 residues. CDR1 LGHDT and CDR2 YNNKEL come from the germline V gene (reference sequence). CDR3 coding DNA: TGTGCCAGCAGCCATTGGGACAGGGCTCCCGGCGAGCAGTACTTC. It specifies CASSHWDRAPGEQYF.

A few counts support this clonotype. This chain connects TRBV7-9 to TRBJ2-3; D might be TRBD1 or TRBD2, each matching 5 bases. The V end was cut by 4 bases, the J end by 3 bases, with 20 bases between. The CDR3 has 17 residues. Germline V gene lookup returns CDR1 SEHNR and CDR2 FQNEAQ (reference sequence). CDR3 coding DNA: TGTGCCAGCAGCTCAGTTATGGGGGATAGCGCGACAGATACGCAGTATTTT. Protein: CASSSVMGDSATDTQYF.

The rearrangement joins TRBV27 to TRBJ1-3; D unclear. V was trimmed by 2 bases and J by 2 bases, leaving 4 bases between them. The CDR3 covers 13 residues. Germline assignment: CDR1 MNHEY and CDR2 SMNVEV (reference sequence). The DNA for the CDR3 is TGTGCCAGCAGTTTAGGGGCTGGAAACACCATATATTTT. Translation gives CASSLGAGNTIYF.